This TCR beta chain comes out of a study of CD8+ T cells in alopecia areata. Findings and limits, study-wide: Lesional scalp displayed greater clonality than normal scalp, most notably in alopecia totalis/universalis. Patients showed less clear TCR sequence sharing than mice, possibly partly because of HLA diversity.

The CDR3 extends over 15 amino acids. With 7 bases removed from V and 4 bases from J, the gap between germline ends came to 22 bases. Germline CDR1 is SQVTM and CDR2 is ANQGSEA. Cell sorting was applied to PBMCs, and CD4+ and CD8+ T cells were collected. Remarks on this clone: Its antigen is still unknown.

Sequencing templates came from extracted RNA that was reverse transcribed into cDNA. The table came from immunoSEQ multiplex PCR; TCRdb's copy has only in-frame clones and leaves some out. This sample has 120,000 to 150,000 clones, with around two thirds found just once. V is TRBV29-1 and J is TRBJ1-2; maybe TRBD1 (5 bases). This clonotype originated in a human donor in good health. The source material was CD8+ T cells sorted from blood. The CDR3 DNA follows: TGCAGCGCCCGGTTCCAGGGTACCGTAGCCTATGGCTACACCTTC. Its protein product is CSARFQGTVAYGYTF.